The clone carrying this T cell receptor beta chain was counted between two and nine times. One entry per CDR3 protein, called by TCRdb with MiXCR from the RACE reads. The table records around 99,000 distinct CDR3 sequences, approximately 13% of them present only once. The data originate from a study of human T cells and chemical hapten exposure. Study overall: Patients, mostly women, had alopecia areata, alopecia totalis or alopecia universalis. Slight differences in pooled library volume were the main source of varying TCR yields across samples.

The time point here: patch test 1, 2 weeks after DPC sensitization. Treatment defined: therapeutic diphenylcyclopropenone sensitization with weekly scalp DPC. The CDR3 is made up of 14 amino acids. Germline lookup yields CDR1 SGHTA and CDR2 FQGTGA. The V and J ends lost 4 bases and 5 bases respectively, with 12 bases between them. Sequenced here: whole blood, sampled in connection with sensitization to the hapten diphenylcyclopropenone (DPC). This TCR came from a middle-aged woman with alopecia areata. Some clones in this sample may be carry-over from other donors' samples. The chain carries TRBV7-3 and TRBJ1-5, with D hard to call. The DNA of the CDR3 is TGTGCCAGCAGCTCGCCGGGAGACGATCAGCCCCAGCATTTT. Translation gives CASSSPGDDQPQHF.